The TCR beta chain described here comes from a study of blood T cell repertoires in COVID-19. In the study overall: Material from acute and convalescent COVID-19 was sourced from the United States, Italy and Spain. The cDNA or gDNA used as material had been derived from T cells, B-cell-depleted T cells, or PBMCs.

Per the authors' pipeline: Using reference gene primer amplification, nucleated cell counts were estimated. Sequencing was performed with immunoSEQ multiplex PCR; in TCRdb, only in-frame clones are kept and a portion is missing. V and J calls and clone size are copied from that table; D and trimming were computed from the DNA. The table shows tens of thousands of clones, with 82% occurring only once. The CDR3 runs to 18 residues. Germline V gene data show CDR1 as LNHDA and CDR2 as SQIVND (reference sequence). The junction had 12 bases not matched to a gene; V was cut back by 3 bases and J by 4 bases.

Material: peripheral blood. The V gene is TRBV19, the J gene TRBJ2-2; 9 bases agree with TRBD2. This TCR came from a woman aged 55-75 years with acute or convalescent COVID-19. The CDR3 spells CASSIFAGGAQGTGELFF. The DNA for the CDR3 is TGTGCCAGTAGTATTTTCGCGGGGGGGGCCCAGGGCACCGGGGAGCTGTTTTTT.